These 19 T cell receptor beta chains came from one sample sequenced in a study of cytomegalovirus exposure and HLA in healthy donors. The primer mix had 60 Vbeta and 13 Jbeta primers. TCRdb keeps only in-frame clones here, not all; method: immunoSEQ multiplex PCR. The sample consists of about 160,000 clones, about 84% of them appearing once. The sequencing input was PBMCs. The receptors here all came from a man in his fifties or sixties in good health and CMV-seropositive.

The chain couples TRBV11-2 to TRBJ2-7; D is ambiguous. Between the trimmed V and J ends, which lost 4 bases and 3 bases, there was a span of 16 bases. Germline V CDR1 and CDR2: SGHAT, FQNNGV. This CDR3 is 15 amino acids long. CDR3 sequence: CASSSQLRPGYEQYF. The CDR3 nucleotides read TGTGCCAGCAGCTCACAACTAAGGCCCGGCTACGAGCAGTACTTC.

The rearrangement joins TRBV6-5 to TRBJ1-5; 10 positions agree with TRBD1. CDR1 and CDR2 from the germline V gene are MNHEY and SVGAGI. This CDR3 is 14 amino acids long. The J segment lost 5 bases and the V segment lost 2 bases, leaving 0 bases of the junction unmatched. In DNA form, the CDR3 reads TGTGCCAGCAGTTACGACAGGGGGCATCAGCCCCAGCATTTT. Translation gives CASSYDRGHQPQHF.

The table lists this clone with a count of one. This chain connects TRBV18 to TRBJ2-5; perhaps TRBD2 as D (6 bases). With 3 bases removed from V and 5 bases from J, the gap between germline ends came to 16 bases. Per the germline V gene, CDR1 is KGHSH and CDR2 is LQKENI. The CDR3 length is 15 residues. This chain's CDR3 is CASSPTGTSAETQYF. CDR3 DNA: TGTGCCAGCTCACCGACCGGGACTTCGGCGGAGACCCAGTACTTC.

The chain has TRBV7-2 and TRBJ2-7; unclear D gene. The CDR3 is 10 amino acids. Germline loops: CDR1 SGHTA, CDR2 FQGNSA. V shed 4 bases and J shed 6 bases, with 4 bases lying between them. Here the CDR3 reads CASSWAEQYF. The CDR3 DNA reads as TGTGCCAGCAGCTGGGCCGAGCAGTACTTC.

The genes are TRBV6-5 and TRBJ2-5, with TRBD1 as a possible D gene (6 bases). With 0 bases removed from V and 5 bases from J, the gap between germline ends came to 10 bases. Germline CDR1 MNHEY, CDR2 SVGAGI. The CDR3 extends over 14 amino acids. Written as DNA, the CDR3 is TGTGCCAGCAGTTACTCCGGGACACGGGAGACCCAGTACTTC. The encoded protein is CASSYSGTRETQYF.

Only one count was recorded for this clone. V and J are TRBV18 and TRBJ1-2; TRBD1 matches 10 bases. The CDR3 extends over 15 amino acids. V shed 3 bases and J 5 bases; nucleotides not matched to a gene: 6. Per germline, CDR1 KGHSH and CDR2 LQKENI. The CDR3 reads CASSPRTGGGYGYTF. CDR3 in DNA: TGTGCCAGCTCACCGAGGACAGGGGGAGGATATGGCTACACCTTC.

This clone was seen a single time. The chain uses TRBV6-1 and TRBJ2-1; D perhaps matches TRBD1 (7 bases). The CDR3 covers 22 residues. V shed 2 bases and J shed 3 bases, with 32 bases lying between them. CDR1 and CDR2 from the germline V gene are MNHNS and SASEGT. DNA of the CDR3: TGTGCCAGCAGTGAACGCTATAGGGGGCTAACTAGCAACGAAGTTTACTACAATGAGCAGTTCTTC. Residues: CASSERYRGLTSNEVYYNEQFF.

V and J are TRBV15 and TRBJ2-7, with D possibly TRBD1 on 5 matching bases. Trimming pared 7 bases from V and 3 bases from J, leaving 16 bases between. The CDR3 is 14 amino acids. Germline loops: CDR1 LNHNV, CDR2 YYDKDF (reference sequence). The CDR3 nucleotides are TGTGCCACCACCGAGGCGGAAGACAGCTACGAGCAGTACTTC. This gives the protein CATTEAEDSYEQYF.

V usage is TRBV19 and J usage is TRBJ1-5; possible D gene TRBD1, 5 bases. Germline assignment: CDR1 LNHDA and CDR2 SQIVND (reference sequence). The CDR3 has 15 amino acids. The germline V and J ends were trimmed by 5 bases and 5 bases, with 16 bases remaining between them. CDR3 sequence reads: CASSQPGKRYQPQHF. For the CDR3, the DNA is TGTGCCAGTAGTCAACCAGGGAAGCGTTATCAGCCCCAGCATTTT.

The chain couples TRBV7-8 to TRBJ1-5, with D tentatively TRBD1 (5 bases). This CDR3 is built from 14 residues. Germline V gene lookup returns CDR1 SGHVS and CDR2 FQNEAQ. V lost 2 bases, J lost 2 bases, and 7 bases lay in between. The CDR3 region is CASSLSGGNQPQHF. The CDR3 coding sequence is TGTGCCAGCAGCTTATCGGGGGGCAATCAGCCCCAGCATTTT.

V is TRBV28 and J is TRBJ1-1; D not certain. Germline loops: CDR1 MDHEN, CDR2 SYDVKM. The CDR3 consists of 10 residues. Trimming left V 5 bases short and J 7 bases short, with 5 bases between. In DNA form, the CDR3 reads TGTGCCAGCAGTGCGGGTGAAGCTTTCTTT. Translating it yields CASSAGEAFF.

This chain joins TRBV6-5 and TRBJ2-2; 9 nucleotides agree with TRBD1. The V and J ends lost 4 bases and 3 bases, in that order; junction bases with no gene match: 6. The CDR3 consists of 16 residues. From germline, CDR1 is MNHEY and CDR2 SVGAGI. The CDR3 DNA reads as TGTGCCAGCAGTTCACCCGGGACAGGGTACACCGGGGAGCTGTTTTTT. This codes for CASSSPGTGYTGELFF.

The chain carries TRBV10-3 and TRBJ1-2, with D perhaps matching TRBD1 (5 bases). There are 14 residues in the CDR3. Trimming took 1 base from V and 7 from J, leaving 13 bases between them. The germline V gene encodes CDR1 ENHRY and CDR2 SYGVKD. In nucleotides, the CDR3 is TGTGCCATCAGTGAGTACGCCGGGGGTACTGGCTACACCTTC. Its translation: CAISEYAGGTGYTF.

In its sample, this clone was seen once. CDR3 residues: CASSLARQGEEDGYTF. The CDR3 DNA follows: TGTGCCAGCAGCTTGGCGCGACAGGGGGAGGAAGATGGCTACACCTTC. The chain recombines TRBV5-4 with TRBJ1-2, with 9 positions matching TRBD1. Germline V gives CDR1 SGHNT, CDR2 YYREEE (reference sequence). With 0 bases clipped from V and 6 bases from J, the junction kept 9 bases outside the gene matches. The length of the CDR3 is 16 residues.

The chain couples TRBV2 to TRBJ2-1, with D possibly being TRBD2 (6 bases). CDR1 and CDR2 from the germline V gene are SNHLY and FYNNEI. This CDR3 region has 15 residues. V lost 0 bases and J 3 bases, leaving 9 bases between the germline ends. The CDR3 bases are TGTGCCAGCAGTGAAGCGCGGGGAAACTACAATGAGCAGTTCTTC. Its translation is CASSEARGNYNEQFF. The entire variable domain, with the rest obtained from reference TRBV2 and TRBJ2-1, is as follows: EPEVTQTPSHQVTQMGQEVILRCVPISNHLYFYWYRQILGQKVEFLVSFYNNEISEKSEIFDDQFSVERPDGSNFTLKIRSTKLEDSAMYFCASSEARGNYNEQFFGPGTRLTVL.

The chain recombines TRBV5-1 with TRBJ2-3; 8 bases line up with TRBD2. Unmatched junction bases numbered 6, after V lost 4 bases and J lost 2 bases. The germline V gene has CDR1 SGHRS and CDR2 YFSETQ. The CDR3 is 15 amino acids. The CDR3 protein is CASSTSGTPTDTQYF. The CDR3 region has the DNA TGCGCCAGCAGCACTAGCGGAACCCCCACAGATACGCAGTATTTT. The full variable domain, with the rest looked up from reference TRBV5-1 and TRBJ2-3, is KAGVTQTPRYLIKTRGQQVTLSCSPISGHRSVSWYQQTPGQGLQFLFEYFSETQRNKGNFPGRFSGRQFSNSRSEMNVSTLELGDSALYLCASSTSGTPTDTQYFGPGTRLTVL.

CDR3 residues: CASSEGGTGRSEAFF. DNA for the CDR3: TGTGCCAGCAGTGAAGGAGGGACAGGGAGGAGTGAAGCTTTCTTT. This chain links TRBV6-1 with TRBJ1-1, with 9 bases lining up with TRBD1. The germline gives CDR1 MNHNS, CDR2 SASEGT. J lost 7 bases, V lost 1 base, and 7 bases had no gene match. This CDR3 is built from 15 residues.

The V and J genes are TRBV6-1 and TRBJ2-7, with 7 bases lining up with TRBD1. CDR3 length: 15 residues. V trimming: 2 bases; J trimming: 3 bases; junction bases outside the gene matches: 7. Germline V gene lookup returns CDR1 MNHNS and CDR2 SASEGT. CDR3 loop: CASSEWTGFNYEQYF. The CDR3 DNA sequence: TGTGCCAGCAGTGAATGGACAGGTTTTAACTACGAGCAGTACTTC.

The rearrangement links TRBV2 to TRBJ2-1; 7 bases are shared with TRBD2. The V gene end was trimmed by 7 bases and the J gene end by 10 bases; junction bases not matched to a gene: 19. Germline loops: CDR1 SNHLY, CDR2 FYNNEI. This CDR3 contains 16 residues. For the CDR3, the DNA is TGTGCCAGCACGAGGGGTGTGAGGGCGGGAGAGTTCGAGCAGTTCTTC. Amino acid sequence: CASTRGVRAGEFEQFF. The entire variable domain, with the rest obtained from reference TRBV2 and TRBJ2-1, is as follows: EPEVTQTPSHQVTQMGQEVILRCVPISNHLYFYWYRQILGQKVEFLVSFYNNEISEKSEIFDDQFSVERPDGSNFTLKIRSTKLEDSAMYFCASTRGVRAGEFEQFFGPGTRLTVL.